The source of this T cell receptor beta chain is a study of identical twins. Study results and caveats: Conclusions were drawn cross-sectionally by statistical analysis, without following the same donors. The study found excess low generation probability among twin-shared out-of-frame alpha sequences. Models predicted less out-of-frame TCR alpha sharing in monozygotic twins than was found.

This clonotype was seen a handful of times. What it recognizes is unknown. TCRdb reprocessed the 5' RACE reads via MiXCR and lists one record per CDR3 protein. The sample has about 490,000 distinct CDR3 sequences, approximately 14% seen once; the top ten hold more than 0.4%. The data were also submitted as part of a second study, on yellow fever vaccine responses in identical twins.

The TCR sequence derives from a woman aged 18-29 years in good health. The sequenced sample was CD4+ T cells sorted from blood.

DNA for the CDR3: TGCGCCAGCAGCCCCGGGACTAGCGGGAATAAAGGGATCACCGGGGAGCTGTTTTTT. It translates to CASSPGTSGNKGITGELFF. This rearrangement joins TRBV5-1 to TRBJ2-2, with 13 bases fitting TRBD2. CDR1 SGHRS and CDR2 YFSETQ come from the germline V gene. V lost 4 bases and J lost 4; bases outside the gene matches: 13. The CDR3 extends over 19 amino acids. Full variable domain (outside the CDR3, taken from reference TRBV5-1 and TRBJ2-2): KAGVTQTPRYLIKTRGQQVTLSCSPISGHRSVSWYQQTPGQGLQFLFEYFSETQRNKGNFPGRFSGRQFSNSRSEMNVSTLELGDSALYLCASSPGTSGNKGITGELFFGEGSRLTVL.